This T cell receptor beta chain is from a study of monozygotic twins with inflammatory bowel disease. TCRdb reanalyzed the 5' RACE reads, giving one entry per CDR3 protein sequence and no DNA. Its table lists under 350,000 distinct CDR3 sequences. CDR1 and CDR2 from the germline V gene are KGHDR and SFDVKD. The CDR3 runs 12 residues. V gene TRBV24-1 combines with J gene TRBJ2-1; TCRdb's assignment of TRBD1 cannot be checked, as there is no DNA. This clonotype was obtained from a human donor with ulcerative colitis or Crohn's disease, or a healthy co-twin of an affected twin (not recorded which). Sequenced sample: blood. The CDR3 here is CATSHGNNEQFF.